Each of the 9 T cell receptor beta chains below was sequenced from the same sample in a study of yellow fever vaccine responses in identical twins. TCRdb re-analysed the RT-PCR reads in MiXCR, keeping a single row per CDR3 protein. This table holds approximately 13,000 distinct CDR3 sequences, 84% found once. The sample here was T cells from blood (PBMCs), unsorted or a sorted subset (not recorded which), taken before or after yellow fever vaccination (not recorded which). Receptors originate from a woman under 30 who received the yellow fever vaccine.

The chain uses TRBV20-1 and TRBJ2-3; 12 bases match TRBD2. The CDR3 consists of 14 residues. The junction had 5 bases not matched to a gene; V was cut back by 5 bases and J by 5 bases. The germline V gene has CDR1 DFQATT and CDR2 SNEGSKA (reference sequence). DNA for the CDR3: TGCAGTGCTTATCCGACTAGCGGGGGAGATACGCAGTATTTT. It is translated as CSAYPTSGGDTQYF.

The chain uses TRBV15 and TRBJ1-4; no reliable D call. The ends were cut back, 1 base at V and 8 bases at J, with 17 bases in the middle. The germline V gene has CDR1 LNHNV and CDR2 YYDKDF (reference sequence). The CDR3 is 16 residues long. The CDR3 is CATSRVLVGPEEKLFF. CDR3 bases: TGTGCCACCAGCAGAGTATTGGTAGGGCCGGAGGAAAAACTGTTTTTT.

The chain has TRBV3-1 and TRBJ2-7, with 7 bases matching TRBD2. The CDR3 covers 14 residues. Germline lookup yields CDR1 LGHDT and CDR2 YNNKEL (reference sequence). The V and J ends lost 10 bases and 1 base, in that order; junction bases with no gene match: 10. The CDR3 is CATTRGGGSYEQYF. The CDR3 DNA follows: TGTGCCACCACCCGGGGCGGGGGTTCCTACGAGCAGTACTTC.

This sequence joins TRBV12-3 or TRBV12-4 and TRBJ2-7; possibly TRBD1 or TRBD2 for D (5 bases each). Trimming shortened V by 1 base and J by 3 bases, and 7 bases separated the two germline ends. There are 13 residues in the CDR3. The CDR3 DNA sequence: TGTGCCAGCAGTTTAGGGGACCTCTACGAGCAGTACTTC. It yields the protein CASSLGDLYEQYF.

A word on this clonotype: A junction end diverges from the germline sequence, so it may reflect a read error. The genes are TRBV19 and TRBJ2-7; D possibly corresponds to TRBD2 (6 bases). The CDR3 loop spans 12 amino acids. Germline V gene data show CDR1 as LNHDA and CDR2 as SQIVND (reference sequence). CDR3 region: CASSPEGYEPYF. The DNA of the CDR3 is TGTGCCAGTAGTCCGGAGGGTTACGAGCCGTACTTC.

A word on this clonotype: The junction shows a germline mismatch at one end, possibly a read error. CDR3 in DNA: TGTGCCAGCAATGAACTAGCGGGGGACCAAGAGACCCAGTACTTC. Protein sequence: CASNELAGDQETQYF. The V call is TRBV2, the J call TRBJ2-5; 11 nucleotides agree with TRBD2. The CDR3 runs 15 residues. Germline V gene sequence: CDR1 SNHLY, CDR2 FYNNEI.

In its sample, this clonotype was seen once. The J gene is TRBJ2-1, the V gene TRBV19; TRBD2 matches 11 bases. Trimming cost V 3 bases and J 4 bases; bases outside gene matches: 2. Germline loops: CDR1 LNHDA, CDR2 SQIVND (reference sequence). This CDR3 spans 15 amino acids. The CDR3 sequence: CASSMLAGGYNEQFF. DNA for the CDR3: TGTGCCAGTAGTATGCTAGCGGGAGGTTACAATGAGCAGTTCTTC. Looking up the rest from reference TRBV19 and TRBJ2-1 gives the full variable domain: DGGITQSPKYLFRKEGQNVTLSCEQNLNHDAMYWYRQDPGQGLRLIYYSQIVNDFQKGDIAEGYSVSREKKESFPLTVTSAQKNPTAFYLCASSMLAGGYNEQFFGPGTRLTVL.

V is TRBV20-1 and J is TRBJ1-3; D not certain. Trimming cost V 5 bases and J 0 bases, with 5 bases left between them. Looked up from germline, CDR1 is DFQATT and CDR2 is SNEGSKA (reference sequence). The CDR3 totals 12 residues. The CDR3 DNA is TGCAGTGCTCATACCTCTGGAAACACCATATATTTT. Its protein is CSAHTSGNTIYF.

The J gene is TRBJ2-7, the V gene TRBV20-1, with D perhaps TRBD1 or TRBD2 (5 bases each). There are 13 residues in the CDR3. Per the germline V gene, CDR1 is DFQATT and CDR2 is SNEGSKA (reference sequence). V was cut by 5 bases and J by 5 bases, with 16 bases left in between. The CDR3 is CSAHTPMGDEQYF. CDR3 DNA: TGCAGTGCTCATACTCCCATGGGGGACGAGCAGTACTTC.